This TCR beta chain was obtained from a study of cytomegalovirus exposure and HLA in healthy donors. This CDR3 has 15 residues. V gave up 6 bases and J gave up 2 bases; unmatched junction bases: 7. Germline V gene sequence: CDR1 SNHLY, CDR2 FYNNEI. Only in-frame clones appear in the TCRdb table, and some are missing; sequencing was by immunoSEQ multiplex PCR. The data hold some 190,000 clones, with approximately 86% observed a single time. About this clone: The antigen is not known.

The donors were part of the roughly 110-subject validation cohort, which stood apart from the roughly 700-subject first cohort. The study's findings and limits: It was confirmed in vitro that a few of the CMV-associated chains were specific for CMV antigens. In a later analysis, first-cohort TCR clusters were found to tend to co-occur in the 95 to 150 validation repertoires. TCR beta chains numbering approximately 150 were designated cytomegalovirus-associated.

The TCR sequence derives from a man younger than 45 in good health and CMV-seropositive. This chain joins TRBV2 and TRBJ1-5, with TRBD1 matching over 7 bases. The source material was PBMCs. CDR3 DNA sequence: TGTGCCAGCAGGCCAGACAGGGCGGGCAATCAGCCCCAGCATTTT. This codes for CASRPDRAGNQPQHF.